This TCR beta chain derives from a study of blood T cells in healthy people across ages. This clonotype was seen only a few times. The V end was cut by 1 base, the J end by 3 bases, with 13 bases between. Germline-derived CDR1 and CDR2 are SGHAT and FQNNGV. CDR3 length: 15 amino acids. A second PCR of 7 to 11 cycles used a sample-barcoded 5' primer and a J-beta primer mix. TCRdb redid the calling of the 5' RACE reads with MiXCR, one entry per CDR3 protein. The sample yields about 1.6 million distinct CDR3 sequences, approximately 32% seen once. The material sequenced was blood. This receptor was taken from a woman in her 30s in good health. The chain carries TRBV11-2 and TRBJ2-7; D is undetermined. The DNA for the CDR3 is TGTGCCAGCAGCTTAGGCTTAGGGCTAGTCTACGAGCAGTACTTC. It codes for CASSLGLGLVYEQYF.